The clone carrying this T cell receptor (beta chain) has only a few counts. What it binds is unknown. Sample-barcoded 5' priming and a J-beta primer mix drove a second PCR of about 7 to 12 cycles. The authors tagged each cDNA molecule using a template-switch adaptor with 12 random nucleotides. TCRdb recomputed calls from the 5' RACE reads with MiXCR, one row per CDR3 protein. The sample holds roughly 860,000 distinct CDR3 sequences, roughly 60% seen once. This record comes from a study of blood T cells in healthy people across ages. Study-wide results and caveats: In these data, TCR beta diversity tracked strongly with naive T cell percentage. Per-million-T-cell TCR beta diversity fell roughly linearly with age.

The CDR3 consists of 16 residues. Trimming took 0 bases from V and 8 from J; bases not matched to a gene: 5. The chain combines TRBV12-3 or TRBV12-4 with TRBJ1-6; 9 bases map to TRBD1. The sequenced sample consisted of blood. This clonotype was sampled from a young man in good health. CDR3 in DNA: TGTGCCAGCAGTTTAGCTCGGGGACAGGGCTATTCACCCCTCCACTTT. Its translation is CASSLARGQGYSPLHF.